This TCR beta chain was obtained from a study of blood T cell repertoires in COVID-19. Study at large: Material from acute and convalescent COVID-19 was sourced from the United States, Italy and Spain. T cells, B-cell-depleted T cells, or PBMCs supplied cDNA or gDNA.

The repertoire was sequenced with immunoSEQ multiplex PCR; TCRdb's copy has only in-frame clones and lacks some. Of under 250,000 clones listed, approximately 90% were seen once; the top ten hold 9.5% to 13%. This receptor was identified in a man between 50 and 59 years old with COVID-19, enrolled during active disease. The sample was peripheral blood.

CDR3 in amino acids: CASSPSGTGLTYEQYF. The CDR3 bases are TGTGCCAGCAGCCCGTCCGGGACAGGGTTGACCTACGAGCAGTACTTC. The chain combines TRBV7-9 with TRBJ2-7, with 9 bases matching TRBD1. Germline lookup yields CDR1 SEHNR and CDR2 FQNEAQ (reference sequence). Trimming took 5 bases from V and 2 from J; bases not matched to a gene: 10. CDR3 length equals 16 residues.